This section outlines one T cell receptor beta chain sequence together with its context. The data were obtained in a study of identifying expanded T cells in peripheral blood. Using immunoSEQ multiplex PCR, the repertoire was profiled, and TCRdb retains in-frame clones only, with some absent. The table lists approximately 100,000 clones, 87% of them singletons, with 17% in the top ten. This CDR3 is built from 20 residues. Germline V gene lookup returns CDR1 SNHLY and CDR2 FYNNEI. V lost 6 bases and J lost 2; bases outside the gene matches: 23. Sequencing was performed on blood. The chain joins TRBV2 to TRBJ1-2, with 8 positions matching TRBD1. The receptor comes from a person aged 18 to 75 in good health. CDR3 amino acids: CASRQPRNRQGRNGNYGYTF. The DNA for the CDR3 is TGTGCCAGCAGGCAACCCCGAAATAGACAGGGGAGAAATGGCAACTATGGCTACACCTTC.